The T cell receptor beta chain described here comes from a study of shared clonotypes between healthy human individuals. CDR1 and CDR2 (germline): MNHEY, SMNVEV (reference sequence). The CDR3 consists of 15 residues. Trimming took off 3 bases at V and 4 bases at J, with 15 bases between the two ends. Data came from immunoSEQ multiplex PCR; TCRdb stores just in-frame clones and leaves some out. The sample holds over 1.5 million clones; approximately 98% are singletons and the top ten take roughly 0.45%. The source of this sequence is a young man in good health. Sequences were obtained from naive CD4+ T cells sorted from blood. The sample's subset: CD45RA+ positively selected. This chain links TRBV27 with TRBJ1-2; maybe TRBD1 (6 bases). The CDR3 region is CASSFQGSGVYGYTF. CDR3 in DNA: TGTGCCAGCAGTTTCCAAGGTTCAGGGGTCTATGGCTACACCTTC.